This T cell receptor beta chain was recovered during a study of OX40 agonist ivuxolimab in advanced cancers. TCRdb's copy holds only in-frame clones and misses some; the assay was immunoSEQ multiplex PCR. The sample shows about 38,000 clones, about 89% of them seen only once. The ends lost 4 bases at V and 3 bases at J; junction bases unmatched: 6. Germline lookup yields CDR1 SGHTA and CDR2 FQGNSA. CDR3 length: 15 residues. The sequences come from CD4+ or CD8+ T cells sorted from blood, collected in a trial of the OX40 agonist ivuxolimab. The TCR comes from an adult with an advanced solid tumor such as melanoma, head and neck, liver or kidney cancer. The chain couples TRBV7-2 to TRBJ2-7, with 10 positions matching TRBD1. DNA of the CDR3: TGTGCCAGCAGCTGGGGGACAGGGGAAGGCTACGAGCAGTACTTC. It specifies CASSWGTGEGYEQYF.